These 9 T cell receptor beta chains came from one sample sequenced in a study of blood T cell repertoires in COVID-19. Assay used: immunoSEQ multiplex PCR; TCRdb lists only in-frame clones, some missing. The sample has approximately 220,000 clones, around 86% seen once; the top ten hold about 4.1%. The material sequenced was peripheral blood. Receptors originate from a middle-aged man with acute or convalescent COVID-19.

This clone was seen a few times. The chain joins TRBV7-2 to TRBJ1-5; weak D call: TRBD1 (5 bases). Germline V CDR1 and CDR2: SGHTA, FQGNSA. This CDR3 has 13 amino acids. V was cut by 1 base and J by 9 bases, with 10 bases left in between. CDR3 region: CASSLGGVTPQHF. CDR3 nucleotides: TGTGCCAGCAGCTTAGGGGGGGTCACGCCCCAGCATTTT.

This chain links TRBV5-1 with TRBJ1-5; the D gene is possibly TRBD1 (5 bases). Germline V gene sequence: CDR1 SGHRS, CDR2 YFSETQ. The CDR3 length is 14 residues. V was shortened by 1 base and J by 4 bases, with 9 bases between the two germline ends. In DNA, the CDR3 is TGCGCCAGCAGCTTGTTGGGGGGTAATCAGCCCCAGCATTTT. Translated: CASSLLGGNQPQHF.

The chain uses TRBV6-5 and TRBJ2-3; 8 nucleotides agree with TRBD2. V gave up 6 bases and J gave up 6 bases; unmatched junction bases: 8. Germline V CDR1 and CDR2: MNHEY, SVGAGI. The CDR3 totals 14 residues. Here the CDR3 DNA reads TGTGCCAGCAGCGCGGGACTAGGTAGGGATACGCAGTATTTT. Translating it yields CASSAGLGRDTQYF.

The rearrangement uses TRBV6-6 and TRBJ1-2, with D perhaps TRBD1 (5 bases). Germline CDR1 MNHNY, CDR2 SVGAGI (reference sequence). Trimming removed 2 bases at V and 0 bases at J, with 7 bases between. CDR3 length equals 14 residues. CDR3 nucleotide sequence: TGTGCCAGCAGTTACGACAGCTCTAACTATGGCTACACCTTC. Translated: CASSYDSSNYGYTF.

The chain recombines TRBV5-1 with TRBJ1-2; no clear D gene. This CDR3 comprises 15 residues. Trimming pared 4 bases from V and 10 bases from J, leaving 23 bases between. Per the germline V gene, CDR1 is SGHRS and CDR2 is YFSETQ. The CDR3 here is CASSNGSQFFYDYTF. CDR3 nucleotide sequence: TGCGCCAGCAGCAACGGGAGCCAGTTCTTTTACGACTACACCTTC.

The rearrangement uses TRBV6-5 and TRBJ1-2; the D gene is possibly TRBD1 (5 bases). The germline V gene encodes CDR1 MNHEY and CDR2 SVGAGI. V gave up 7 bases and J gave up 8 bases, with 17 bases separating them. The length of the CDR3 is 13 residues. The CDR3 DNA reads as TGTGCCAGCAATCCCTCCGGGGAGGGGGGCTACACCTTC. This translates into CASNPSGEGGYTF.

The chain recombines TRBV10-3 with TRBJ1-1, with TRBD1 matching over 11 bases. V gave up 6 bases and J gave up 1 base; unmatched junction bases: 7. The germline gives CDR1 ENHRY, CDR2 SYGVKD. This CDR3 contains 16 residues. The CDR3, as DNA: TGTGCCATCAGACCCGGGACAGGGGGACCGAACACTGAAGCTTTCTTT. Its translation: CAIRPGTGGPNTEAFF.

The V and J genes are TRBV11-2 and TRBJ1-2, with D possibly TRBD1 on 5 matching bases. Germline-derived CDR1 and CDR2 are SGHAT and FQNNGV. The CDR3 totals 16 residues. The V end was cut by 5 bases, the J end by 6 bases, with 22 bases between. CDR3 nucleotides: TGTGCCAGCAGCGCATCCCGGTGGGCAGGGTCGGATGGCTACACCTTC. Protein: CASSASRWAGSDGYTF.

This clone was observed once. The rearrangement uses TRBV5-1 and TRBJ2-3; TRBD1 agrees at 9 bases. The CDR3 is 17 amino acids. V lost 5 bases, J lost 8 bases, and 18 bases stayed unmatched. Germline V gene sequence: CDR1 SGHRS, CDR2 YFSETQ. Written as DNA, the CDR3 is TGCGCCAGCAGGACCACAGGGGGCGTAGGCTATGTCGGTACGCAGTATTTT. Its translation is CASRTTGGVGYVGTQYF.